The source of this TCR beta chain is a study of cytomegalovirus exposure and HLA in healthy donors. Concerning this clone: The antigen is not known.

CDR1 MGHDK and CDR2 SYGVNS come from the germline V gene. The V end lost 3 bases, the J end lost 3 bases, and 6 bases lay between the germline ends. The CDR3 sequence is 12 residues long. Findings and caveats of the study: A list of 150 or so TCR beta chains associated with cytomegalovirus was given.

With 60 Vbeta and 13 Jbeta primers, the PCR was carried out. TCRdb's table, derived via immunoSEQ multiplex PCR, lists solely in-frame clones and lacks some. In the table there are 90,000 to 100,000 clones, around 69% of which are singletons. The sequence derives from a young man in good health and CMV-seronegative. The chain joins TRBV25-1 to TRBJ2-7, with D uncertain. The sequencing sample was made of PBMCs. CDR3 amino acids: CASSEASYEQYF. The CDR3 nucleotides read TGTGCCAGCAGTGAGGCCAGCTACGAGCAGTACTTC.